This entry lists 30 T cell receptor beta chains sequenced from one sample in a study of CD8 T cells in ankylosing spondylitis. TCRdb re-derived calls from the 5' RACE reads in MiXCR, one entry per CDR3 protein. The sample lists a few hundred thousand distinct CDR3 sequences; 9.5% to 12% were seen once. Sequencing input: blood, either unsorted or a sorted T cell fraction (not recorded which). All receptors derive from a male donor with ankylosing spondylitis or in good health (not recorded which).

Only one count was recorded for this clonotype. This chain connects TRBV29-1 to TRBJ2-2, with a weak D call TRBD2 (6 bases). The germline CDR1 and CDR2 sequences are SQVTM and ANQGSEA. The CDR3 runs to 15 residues. V gave up 3 bases and J gave up 6 bases, with 17 bases separating them. CDR3 in amino acids: CSVELTGDFPGELFF. CDR3 sequence (DNA): TGCAGCGTTGAGTTGACCGGGGACTTTCCCGGGGAGCTGTTTTTT.

This clonotype was recorded at least ten times. This chain links TRBV29-1 with TRBJ2-1; the D is unclear. Germline V lookup: CDR1 SQVTM, CDR2 ANQGSEA. V dropped 4 bases and J dropped 7 bases, with 8 bases sitting between them. The CDR3 consists of 11 residues. CDR3 in amino acids: CSVADGNEQFF. CDR3 nucleotide sequence: TGCAGCGTTGCGGACGGTAATGAGCAGTTCTTC.

This CDR3 is CASSPAGTAKAEKLFF. The CDR3 DNA is TGTGCCAGCTCACCAGCGGGGACAGCGAAAGCCGAAAAACTGTTTTTT. This rearrangement joins TRBV18 to TRBJ1-4; TRBD1 agrees at 7 bases. The CDR3 has 16 residues. Germline values: CDR1 KGHSH, CDR2 LQKENI. Trimming removed 2 bases from V and 8 bases from J; junction bases left unmatched: 11.

A remark on this clonotype: With a much larger clone just one base away, this may be a read error. The DNA for the CDR3 is TGTGCCAGCAACTCCACGGGGGCGGACACCGGGGAGCTGTTTTTT. Its translation: CASNSTGADTGELFF. The V gene is TRBV12-3 or TRBV12-4, the J gene TRBJ2-2, with D perhaps matching TRBD1 or TRBD2 (6 bases each). V lost 7 bases to trimming and J lost 3 bases, with 15 bases between them. The CDR3 is 15 amino acids.

This clonotype was seen at least ten times. The chain couples TRBV20-1 to TRBJ2-1, with 11 bases that match TRBD1. Unmatched junction bases numbered 9, after V lost 5 bases and J lost 0 bases. Germline loops: CDR1 DFQATT, CDR2 SNEGSKA (reference sequence). The CDR3 covers 17 residues. The CDR3 reads CSAPDRGPTSSYNEQFF. CDR3 DNA sequence: TGCAGTGCTCCGGACAGGGGGCCGACGAGCTCCTACAATGAGCAGTTCTTC.

This clonotype was counted ten times or more. This chain joins TRBV3-1 and TRBJ1-1, with D hard to call. This CDR3 region has 15 residues. Per germline, CDR1 LGHDT and CDR2 YNNKEL (reference sequence). Trimming pared 0 bases from V and 0 bases from J, leaving 8 bases between. In DNA, the CDR3 is TGTGCCAGCAGCCAAGACTGGCAGATGAACACTGAAGCTTTCTTT. It specifies CASSQDWQMNTEAFF.

At least ten counts were recorded for this clonotype. CDR3 nucleotide sequence: TGTGCCAGCAGCTTACAAGGGGTTGGAGAGACCCAGTACTTC. Protein: CASSLQGVGETQYF. The V gene is TRBV11-2, the J gene TRBJ2-5; tentative D call: TRBD1 (5 bases). V was pared by 2 bases and J by 4 bases, with 11 bases between. The CDR3 loop spans 14 amino acids. The germline V gene encodes CDR1 SGHAT and CDR2 FQNNGV.

This clonotype appeared many times. The chain uses TRBV18 and TRBJ2-1; D not certain. V was clipped by 0 bases and J by 6 bases, with 9 bases between them. Germline CDR1 and CDR2: KGHSH and LQKENI. CDR3 length equals 14 residues. This CDR3 reads CASSPPVLSNEQFF. The CDR3 coding sequence is TGTGCCAGCTCACCACCGGTCCTGAGCAATGAGCAGTTCTTC.

In this sample, this clonotype turned up a few times. This chain's CDR3 is CSATQPTVNYGYTF. Here the CDR3 DNA reads TGCAGTGCTACCCAGCCGACGGTTAACTATGGCTACACCTTC. This chain links TRBV20-1 with TRBJ1-2; D call uncertain. The germline V gene has CDR1 DFQATT and CDR2 SNEGSKA (reference sequence). The CDR3 spans 14 residues. Trimming shortened V by 4 bases and J by 1 base, and 13 bases separated the two germline ends.

This clonotype was counted a few times. The chain carries TRBV7-2 and TRBJ1-5; D unresolved. CDR3 length: 13 residues. V dropped 5 bases and J dropped 4 bases, with 9 bases sitting between them. Germline assignment: CDR1 SGHTA and CDR2 FQGNSA. CDR3 nucleotide sequence: TGTGCCAGCAGCAGCAGCGCTAATCAGCCCCAGCATTTT. It translates to CASSSSANQPQHF.

This clonotype was picked up many times. This CDR3 is CASSLRGQVYSGNTIYF. In DNA form, the CDR3 reads TGTGCCAGCAGCTTGCGTGGACAGGTCTACTCTGGAAACACCATATATTTT. The chain couples TRBV5-6 to TRBJ1-3; 7 positions match TRBD1. The CDR3 spans 17 residues. CDR1 SGHDT and CDR2 YYEEEE come from the germline V gene. The junction had 7 bases not matched to a gene; V was cut back by 1 base and J by 0 bases.

The table lists this clonotype with many counts. The rearrangement uses TRBV20-1 and TRBJ1-1; TRBD1 aligns across 8 bases. The ends lost 2 bases at V and 6 bases at J; junction bases unmatched: 14. Germline V gene sequence: CDR1 DFQATT, CDR2 SNEGSKA (reference sequence). The CDR3 loop spans 16 amino acids. CDR3 in DNA: TGCAGTGCTAGAAAGGGAAGGCAGGGGGCGCGGGCTGAAGCTTTCTTT. This codes for CSARKGRQGARAEAFF.

At least ten counts were recorded for this clonotype. The J gene is TRBJ1-6, the V gene TRBV5-1; TRBD1 is a possible D gene (6 bases). Trimming stripped 0 bases from V and 15 bases from J, with 13 bases between. CDR1 and CDR2 from the germline V gene are SGHRS and YFSETQ. The CDR3 runs to 13 residues. CDR3 residues: CASSLAGHSVLHF. The CDR3 nucleotides read TGCGCCAGCAGCTTGGCGGGACATTCAGTCCTCCACTTT.

This clonotype was detected only a few times. V is TRBV11-2 and J is TRBJ2-5; 7 bases match TRBD2. The germline V gene has CDR1 SGHAT and CDR2 FQNNGV. The J segment lost 4 bases and the V segment lost 1 base, leaving 3 bases of the junction unmatched. The CDR3 has 14 residues. The CDR3 spells CASSLAGRVETQYF. The CDR3 nucleotides read TGTGCCAGCAGCTTAGCAGGGAGGGTAGAGACCCAGTACTTC. The variable domain in full, completed from reference TRBV11-2 and TRBJ2-5, reads EAGVAQSPRYKIIEKRQSVAFWCNPISGHATLYWYQQILGQGPKLLIQFQNNGVVDDSQLPKDRFSAERLKGVDSTLKIQPAKLEDSAVYLCASSLAGRVETQYFGPGTRLLVL.

This clonotype occurred many times. The V call is TRBV7-2, the J call TRBJ1-1, with TRBD1 as a possible D gene (6 bases). The CDR3 has 14 residues. CDR1 and CDR2 (germline): SGHTA, FQGNSA. Trimming shortened V by 2 bases and J by 4 bases, and 11 bases separated the two germline ends. The CDR3 sequence: CASSLQGSGTEAFF. DNA of the CDR3: TGTGCCAGCAGCTTACAGGGGTCGGGCACTGAAGCTTTCTTT.

The table lists this clonotype with many counts. This chain links TRBV6-1 with TRBJ2-7; D is uncertain. The CDR3 is made up of 16 amino acids. Germline V lookup: CDR1 MNHNS, CDR2 SASEGT. V lost 5 bases to trimming and J lost 4 bases, with 21 bases between them. The DNA of the CDR3 is TGTGCCAGCAGTCCACACGGCCTCGAAATCACATACGAGCAGTACTTC. It yields the protein CASSPHGLEITYEQYF.

In this sample, this clonotype turned up many times. This rearrangement joins TRBV5-1 to TRBJ2-7; 9 nucleotides match TRBD2. Germline CDR1 is SGHRS and CDR2 is YFSETQ. V lost 4 bases to trimming and J lost 7 bases; unmatched junction nucleotides: 12. CDR3 length: 15 residues. The CDR3 sequence is CASSVSSGTVLEQYF. The CDR3, as DNA: TGCGCCAGCAGCGTGTCTAGCGGGACCGTCTTGGAGCAGTACTTC.

This clonotype was counted at least ten times. Written as DNA, the CDR3 is TGTGCCAGCAGCCCACCGGGACTAGCCCACAATGAGCAGTTCTTC. Translating gives CASSPPGLAHNEQFF. V is TRBV9 and J is TRBJ2-1, with TRBD2 matching 9 bases. The CDR3 has 15 amino acids. The germline V gene encodes CDR1 SGDLS and CDR2 YYNGEE. Trimming removed 4 bases from V and 5 bases from J; junction bases left unmatched: 7. Filled out from reference TRBV9 and TRBJ2-1, the complete variable domain reads DSGVTQTPKHLITATGQRVTLRCSPRSGDLSVYWYQQSLDQGLQFLIQYYNGEERAKGNILERFSAQQFPDLHSELNLSSLELGDSALYFCASSPPGLAHNEQFFGPGTRLTVL.

This clonotype was picked up many times. V and J are TRBV4-1 and TRBJ2-5, with D perhaps TRBD2 (5 bases). Germline CDR1 reads MGHRA; CDR2 reads YSYEKL. V lost 7 bases, J lost 1 base, and 16 bases lay in between. The CDR3 covers 15 residues. CDR3 coding DNA: TGCGCCAGCAAGGCCATCGGGGTCACCCAAGAGACCCAGTACTTC. Translation: CASKAIGVTQETQYF.

In its sample, this clonotype was seen many times. V and J are TRBV9 and TRBJ2-5; 7 bases map to TRBD1. CDR1 and CDR2 (germline): SGDLS, YYNGEE. The CDR3 has 15 amino acids. V gave up 2 bases and J gave up 4 bases; unmatched junction bases: 8. The CDR3 DNA is TGTGCCAGCAGCGTTACAGGGGCGGCAGGAGAGACCCAGTACTTC. Its translation is CASSVTGAAGETQYF.

V gene TRBV20-1 combines with J gene TRBJ2-1, with 7 bases lining up with TRBD2. CDR1 DFQATT and CDR2 SNEGSKA come from the germline V gene (reference sequence). The length of the CDR3 is 16 residues. The trim removed 3 bases at V and 3 bases at J, leaving 11 bases unmatched. The CDR3 DNA follows: TGCAGTGCTAGGGGCCAGGAGCGGGGCTACTACAATGAGCAGTTCTTC. Protein: CSARGQERGYYNEQFF.

This clonotype has a handful of counts. V and J are TRBV19 and TRBJ2-2; TRBD1 matches 7 bases. Losses at the gene ends were 5 bases for V and 4 bases for J; bases not matched to a gene: 7. The CDR3 has 15 amino acids. The germline CDR1 and CDR2 sequences are LNHDA and SQIVND (reference sequence). The CDR3 DNA sequence: TGTGCCAGTAGTCCTGGACAGGCCCCCACCGGGGAGCTGTTTTTT. Translation: CASSPGQAPTGELFF.

This clonotype was picked up a small number of times. The chain links TRBV25-1 to TRBJ2-3; 10 bases map to TRBD2. The germline V gene encodes CDR1 MGHDK and CDR2 SYGVNS. V lost 1 base to trimming and J lost 0 bases; unmatched junction nucleotides: 7. This CDR3 spans 18 amino acids. The DNA for the CDR3 is TGTGCCAGCAGTGAATCCCCTAGCGGGGGACCGAGCACAGATACGCAGTATTTT. Residues: CASSESPSGGPSTDTQYF.

This clonotype was counted only a few times. The rearrangement joins TRBV7-2 to TRBJ2-3, with 10 bases matching TRBD2. From germline, CDR1 is SGHTA and CDR2 FQGNSA. The CDR3 runs 15 residues. With V trimmed by 8 bases and J by 3 bases, 8 bases remained unmatched. The CDR3 sequence: CASLIGLAVTDTQYF. DNA for the CDR3: TGTGCCAGCCTCATCGGACTAGCGGTGACAGATACGCAGTATTTT.

The table lists this clonotype with many counts. This sequence joins TRBV12-3 or TRBV12-4 and TRBJ1-1, with 7 bases identical to TRBD1. The V and J ends lost 5 bases and 0 bases, in that order; junction bases with no gene match: 6. The CDR3 spans 15 residues. CDR3 sequence (DNA): TGTGCCAGCAGTCCCCGGACAGGAGTGAACACTGAAGCTTTCTTT. As protein: CASSPRTGVNTEAFF.

This clonotype has a handful of counts. The CDR3 DNA is TGTGCCAGCAGCTACCTTCAACTAGGAAAGACAGATACGCAGTATTTT. Translating it yields CASSYLQLGKTDTQYF. V gene TRBV7-2 combines with J gene TRBJ2-3, with a possible D match to TRBD2 (5 bases). Trimming pared 4 bases from V and 3 bases from J, leaving 17 bases between. Germline values: CDR1 SGHTA, CDR2 FQGNSA. The CDR3 covers 16 residues.

This clonotype occurred many times. V gene TRBV18 combines with J gene TRBJ2-7, with 7 bases fitting TRBD2. Trimming cost V 3 bases and J 3 bases; bases outside gene matches: 2. Germline values: CDR1 KGHSH, CDR2 LQKENI. This CDR3 is built from 13 residues. CDR3 in amino acids: CASSPRDYYEQYF. The CDR3 DNA reads as TGTGCCAGCTCACCTCGGGACTACTACGAGCAGTACTTC.

Many counts were recorded for this clonotype. This chain's CDR3 is CASKIREGTDTQYF. In nucleotides, the CDR3 is TGTGCCAGCAAAATCCGGGAGGGCACAGATACGCAGTATTTT. The chain recombines TRBV6-1 with TRBJ2-3; 7 bases match TRBD2. After removal of 7 bases from V and 1 base from J, the junction contained 5 bases not matched to a gene. This CDR3 has 14 amino acids. Per germline, CDR1 MNHNS and CDR2 SASEGT.

This clonotype was counted only a few times. The rearrangement joins TRBV28 to TRBJ2-7; possible D gene TRBD2, 6 bases. The CDR3 covers 13 residues. Germline CDR1 and CDR2: MDHEN and SYDVKM. The V end was cut by 11 bases, the J end by 2 bases, with 16 bases between. CDR3 DNA: TGTGCCCTGGGGGGTGGGGCGGCCTACGAGCAGTACTTC. Its protein is CALGGGAAYEQYF.

Note on this clonotype: A read error may explain this, as a much larger clone is one base away. This sequence joins TRBV24-1 and TRBJ1-5, with no clear D. The CDR3 has 14 residues. V shed 0 bases and J shed 1 base, with 3 bases lying between them. Germline V lookup: CDR1 KGHDR, CDR2 SFDVKD. The CDR3 DNA is TGTGCCACCAGTGATTTGGACAGCAATCAGCCCCAGCATTTT. The encoded protein is CATSDLDSNQPQHF.